Below are 25 T cell receptor beta chains sequenced from a single sample in a study of OX40 agonist ivuxolimab in advanced cancers. The data were produced by immunoSEQ multiplex PCR, yet TCRdb's version contains in-frame clones alone and is incomplete. The data contain tens of thousands of clones, approximately 88% of them singletons. This specimen was CD4+ or CD8+ T cells sorted from blood, taken in a trial of the OX40 agonist ivuxolimab. The receptors were gathered from an adult with an advanced solid tumor such as melanoma, head and neck, liver or kidney cancer.

The chain combines TRBV19 with TRBJ2-7, with D perhaps TRBD1 (5 bases). Trimming removed 4 bases from V and 2 bases from J, with 9 bases in between. The CDR3 has 13 residues. CDR1 is LNHDA, CDR2 SQIVND, per germline (reference sequence). CDR3 loop: CASSTGFTYEQYF. For the CDR3, the DNA is TGTGCCAGTAGTACAGGGTTTACCTACGAGCAGTACTTC. The variable domain in full, with the rest retrieved from reference TRBV19 and TRBJ2-7, is DGGITQSPKYLFRKEGQNVTLSCEQNLNHDAMYWYRQDPGQGLRLIYYSQIVNDFQKGDIAEGYSVSREKKESFPLTVTSAQKNPTAFYLCASSTGFTYEQYFGPGTRLTVT.

This chain joins TRBV14 and TRBJ2-5; either TRBD1 or TRBD2 may fit D (5 bases each). Trimming stripped 3 bases from V and 5 bases from J, with 10 bases between. The V gene's germline CDR1 is SGHDN and CDR2 FVKESK. The CDR3 runs to 13 residues. CDR3 sequence reads: CASSQWDGETQYF. The CDR3 region has the DNA TGTGCCAGCAGCCAGTGGGACGGTGAGACCCAGTACTTC. The variable domain in full, completed from reference TRBV14 and TRBJ2-5, reads EAGVTQFPSHSVIEKGQTVTLRCDPISGHDNLYWYRRVMGKEIKFLLHFVKESKQDESGMPNNRFLAERTGGTYSTLKVQPAELEDSGVYFCASSQWDGETQYFGPGTRLLVL.

The genes are TRBV11-2 and TRBJ2-7; 8 bases match TRBD2. V lost 5 bases, J lost 5 bases, and 11 bases stayed unmatched. This CDR3 has 15 amino acids. CDR1 and CDR2 (germline): SGHAT, FQNNGV. The CDR3 loop reads CASSPLAAFYHEQYF. The CDR3 DNA is TGTGCCAGCAGCCCACTAGCGGCATTTTACCACGAGCAGTACTTC.

To note about this clone: The junction departs from germline at one end; a sequencing error may be responsible. The V and J genes are TRBV5-4 and TRBJ2-3, with D possibly being TRBD1 (6 bases). CDR1 SGHNT and CDR2 YYREEE come from the germline V gene (reference sequence). The CDR3 runs 16 residues. CDR3 DNA sequence: TGTGCCAGCAGCTTGGATTTTGGGGGCCTGGCCCAGCAAGATTGTTTT. Residues: CASSLDFGGLAQQDCF.

The V and J genes are TRBV5-6 and TRBJ2-5; a possible D gene is TRBD1 (6 bases). V gave up 2 bases and J gave up 3 bases, with 11 bases separating them. Germline-derived CDR1 and CDR2 are SGHDT and YYEEEE. The CDR3 extends over 14 amino acids. For the CDR3, the DNA is TGTGCCAGCAGCTTTGGGGACACCGAAGAGACCCAGTACTTC. It specifies CASSFGDTEETQYF.

The chain links TRBV27 to TRBJ2-4, with TRBD1 identical over 10 bases. This CDR3 is 19 amino acids long. With V trimmed by 5 bases and J by 2 bases, 15 bases remained unmatched. Germline V gives CDR1 MNHEY, CDR2 SMNVEV (reference sequence). The CDR3 protein is CASSPTVDRGLTPKNIQYF. The CDR3 bases are TGTGCCAGCAGTCCCACGGTAGACAGGGGGCTAACTCCCAAAAACATTCAGTACTTC.

CDR3 in amino acids: CASSAYPGFQGGYTF. The CDR3 DNA reads as TGTGCCAGCAGCGCCTACCCGGGGTTTCAGGGTGGCTACACCTTC. V is TRBV9 and J is TRBJ1-2, with a weak D call TRBD1 (5 bases). Deletions cut 3 bases from V and 7 bases from J, with 19 bases between. Germline assignment: CDR1 SGDLS and CDR2 YYNGEE. The CDR3 extends over 15 amino acids.

J is TRBJ2-1 and V is TRBV7-9; TRBD2 matches at 12 bases. The CDR3 consists of 19 residues. Trimming cost V 5 bases and J 3 bases; bases outside gene matches: 14. Germline CDR1 reads SEHNR; CDR2 reads FQNEAQ (reference sequence). CDR3 loop: CASSGSRLTSGSHYNEQFF. The CDR3 DNA reads TGTGCCAGCAGCGGCAGCCGACTGACTAGCGGGAGCCACTACAATGAGCAGTTCTTC. Drawing the rest from reference TRBV7-9 and TRBJ2-1, the complete variable domain is DTGVSQNPRHKITKRGQNVTFRCDPISEHNRLYWYRQTLGQGPEFLTYFQNEAQLEKSRLLSDRFSAERPKGSFSTLEIQRTEQGDSAMYLCASSGSRLTSGSHYNEQFFGPGTRLTVL.

V gene TRBV14 combines with J gene TRBJ2-7; 14 bases line up with TRBD2. J was trimmed by 7 bases and V by 6 bases; bases with no gene match: 11. This CDR3 spans 16 amino acids. Germline CDR1 SGHDN, CDR2 FVKESK. The CDR3 reads CASRGQGLAGAGEQYF. In DNA form, the CDR3 reads TGTGCCAGCAGAGGGCAGGGACTAGCGGGAGCAGGGGAGCAGTACTTC.

This chain joins TRBV9 and TRBJ2-3; D remains unclear. V lost 0 bases and J lost 6, with 11 bases in between. This CDR3 has 14 residues. Germline V gene data show CDR1 as SGDLS and CDR2 as YYNGEE. The CDR3 DNA reads TGTGCCAGCAGCGTAGAGAATTCGGTGGATACGCAGTATTTT. It codes for CASSVENSVDTQYF.

Here the CDR3 DNA reads TGTGCCAGTAGTACGACGACAGGGGACGGCTACACCTTC. Its protein product is CASSTTTGDGYTF. The chain is built from TRBV19 and TRBJ1-2; 8 positions agree with TRBD1. CDR1 and CDR2 from the germline V gene are LNHDA and SQIVND (reference sequence). The CDR3 is 13 residues long. The V gene end was trimmed by 4 bases and the J gene end by 8 bases; junction bases not matched to a gene: 6. The full variable domain, rest sourced from reference TRBV19 and TRBJ1-2, is DGGITQSPKYLFRKEGQNVTLSCEQNLNHDAMYWYRQDPGQGLRLIYYSQIVNDFQKGDIAEGYSVSREKKESFPLTVTSAQKNPTAFYLCASSTTTGDGYTFGSGTRLTVV.

The CDR3 bases are TGCGCCAGCAGCCAAAGGCTAGGCCAGGGGGTTGGCTACACCTTC. Translated, it gives CASSQRLGQGVGYTF. This rearrangement joins TRBV4-3 to TRBJ1-2, with 7 bases that match TRBD1. Germline V gene data show CDR1 as LGHNA and CDR2 as YSLEER. The CDR3 is 15 amino acids. After removal of 2 bases from V and 7 bases from J, the junction contained 10 bases not matched to a gene.

This sequence joins TRBV15 and TRBJ2-1; 8 positions match TRBD1. The CDR3 is 17 amino acids. The V gene end was trimmed by 5 bases and the J gene end by 5 bases; junction bases not matched to a gene: 14. Germline values: CDR1 LNHNV, CDR2 YYDKDF (reference sequence). Written as DNA, the CDR3 is TGTGCCACCAGCCTACACCCCGGGACAGGTTTCAACAATGAGCAGTTCTTC. Translating it yields CATSLHPGTGFNNEQFF.

In its sample, this clone was seen a few times. The chain recombines TRBV19 with TRBJ1-1; D is uncertain. Trimming cost V 3 bases and J 9 bases, with 11 bases left between them. There are 12 residues in the CDR3. CDR1 is LNHDA, CDR2 SQIVND, per germline (reference sequence). Written as DNA, the CDR3 is TGTGCCAGTAGTATCGCCCTCGGGCAAGCTTTCTTT. It yields the protein CASSIALGQAFF.

The chain recombines TRBV4-3 with TRBJ2-1; the match to TRBD2 covers 7 bases. Germline V CDR1 and CDR2: LGHNA, YSLEER. The CDR3 sequence is 14 residues long. The trim removed 1 base at V and 7 bases at J, leaving 4 bases unmatched. CDR3 protein: CASSQVGEGNEQFF. The CDR3 DNA reads as TGCGCCAGCAGCCAAGTGGGGGAGGGGAATGAGCAGTTCTTC.

A few counts support this clone. V gene TRBV6-5 combines with J gene TRBJ2-3, with 7 nucleotides matching TRBD2. Germline V gives CDR1 MNHEY, CDR2 SVGAGI. With 8 bases clipped from V and 1 base from J, the junction kept 6 bases outside the gene matches. This CDR3 spans 14 amino acids. The CDR3 DNA follows: TGTGCCAGCTCGGCTAGCGGAGGCACAGATACGCAGTATTTT. Translating gives CASSASGGTDTQYF.

This rearrangement joins TRBV13 to TRBJ2-1; D not certain. CDR1 and CDR2 from the germline V gene are PRHDT and FYEKMQ (reference sequence). V was shortened by 8 bases and J by 4 bases, with 12 bases between the two germline ends. CDR3 size: 13 residues. As DNA, the CDR3 is TGTGCCAGCGAAATGGTCCCTTACAATGAGCAGTTCTTC. This encodes CASEMVPYNEQFF.

This chain links TRBV2 with TRBJ2-3; TRBD1 agrees at 7 bases. Trimming cost V 6 bases and J 7 bases; bases outside gene matches: 10. The CDR3 runs to 14 residues. Germline V gene sequence: CDR1 SNHLY, CDR2 FYNNEI. DNA of the CDR3: TGTGCCAGCAGCCGGTCGACAGGGCCCAATACGCAGTATTTT. Translating it yields CASSRSTGPNTQYF.

This chain uses TRBV13 with TRBJ2-7; D is undetermined. Germline CDR1 reads PRHDT; CDR2 reads FYEKMQ (reference sequence). Trimming removed 4 bases at V and 0 bases at J, with 10 bases between. This CDR3 has 14 amino acids. The CDR3 DNA reads TGTGCCAGCAGCTCCGACACGAGCTCCTACGAGCAGTACTTC. It codes for CASSSDTSSYEQYF.

The J gene is TRBJ2-1, the V gene TRBV19, with 9 bases lining up with TRBD1. The CDR3 length is 16 residues. V trimming: 2 bases; J trimming: 7 bases; junction bases outside the gene matches: 9. Germline V lookup: CDR1 LNHDA, CDR2 SQIVND (reference sequence). CDR3 sequence (DNA): TGTGCCAGTAGTATAAAATGGCCGACAGGGGGGAATGAGCAGTTCTTC. It yields the protein CASSIKWPTGGNEQFF.

The chain couples TRBV25-1 to TRBJ2-7; TRBD1 matches 10 bases. V shed 6 bases, J shed 0 bases, and the junction held 2 bases outside the gene matches. The CDR3 is 14 residues long. Germline lookup yields CDR1 MGHDK and CDR2 SYGVNS. The CDR3 is CASRGTGDSYEQYF. CDR3 nucleotide sequence: TGTGCCAGCAGGGGGACAGGGGACTCCTACGAGCAGTACTTC.

The J gene is TRBJ2-2, the V gene TRBV6-1; D remains ambiguous. V was cut by 8 bases and J by 1 base, with 5 bases left in between. The germline gives CDR1 MNHNS, CDR2 SASEGT. The CDR3 length is 12 residues. DNA of the CDR3: TGTGCCAGCCCGGAGAACACCGGGGAGCTGTTTTTT. Protein product: CASPENTGELFF.

The chain uses TRBV4-1 and TRBJ1-1, with D possibly being TRBD1 (5 bases). The V end was cut by 5 bases, the J end by 5 bases, with 15 bases between. The CDR3 is 14 amino acids. Germline assignment: CDR1 MGHRA and CDR2 YSYEKL. In nucleotides, the CDR3 is TGCGCCAGCAGCGAGACAGCGACACTAACTGAAGCTTTCTTT. Residues: CASSETATLTEAFF.

The chain employs TRBV5-1 and TRBJ1-4; D gene unclear. This CDR3 comprises 12 residues. CDR1 is SGHRS and CDR2 is YFSETQ in the germline V gene. The V end was cut by 3 bases, the J end by 10 bases, with 10 bases between. The CDR3 region is CASSSEKGKLFF. The CDR3 region has the DNA TGCGCCAGCAGCTCCGAAAAGGGAAAACTGTTTTTT.

This chain connects TRBV7-9 to TRBJ2-1, with no clear D. Trimming removed 1 base at V and 6 bases at J, with 4 bases between. The CDR3 has 12 residues. From germline, CDR1 is SEHNR and CDR2 FQNEAQ (reference sequence). This CDR3 reads CASSLGFNEQFF. CDR3 bases: TGTGCCAGCAGCTTAGGATTCAATGAGCAGTTCTTC.